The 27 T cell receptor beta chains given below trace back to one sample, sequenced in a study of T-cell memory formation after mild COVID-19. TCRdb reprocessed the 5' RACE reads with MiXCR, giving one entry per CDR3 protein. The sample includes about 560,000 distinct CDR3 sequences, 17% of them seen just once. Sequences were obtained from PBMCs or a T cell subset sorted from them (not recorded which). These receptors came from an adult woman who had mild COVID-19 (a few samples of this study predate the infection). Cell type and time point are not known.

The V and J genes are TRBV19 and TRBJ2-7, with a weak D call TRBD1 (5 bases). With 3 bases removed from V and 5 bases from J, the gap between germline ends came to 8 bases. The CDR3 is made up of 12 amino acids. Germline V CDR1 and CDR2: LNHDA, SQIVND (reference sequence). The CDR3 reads CASSMIRDEQYF. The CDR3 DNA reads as TGTGCCAGTAGTATGATCAGGGACGAGCAGTACTTC. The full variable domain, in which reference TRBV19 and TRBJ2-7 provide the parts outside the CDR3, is DGGITQSPKYLFRKEGQNVTLSCEQNLNHDAMYWYRQDPGQGLRLIYYSQIVNDFQKGDIAEGYSVSREKKESFPLTVTSAQKNPTAFYLCASSMIRDEQYFGPGTRLTVT.

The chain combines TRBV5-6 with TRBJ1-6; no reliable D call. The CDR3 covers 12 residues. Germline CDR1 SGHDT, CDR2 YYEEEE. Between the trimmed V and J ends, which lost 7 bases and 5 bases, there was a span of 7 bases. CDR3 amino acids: CASAPHNSPLHF. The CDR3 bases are TGTGCCAGCGCGCCTCATAATTCACCCCTCCACTTT.

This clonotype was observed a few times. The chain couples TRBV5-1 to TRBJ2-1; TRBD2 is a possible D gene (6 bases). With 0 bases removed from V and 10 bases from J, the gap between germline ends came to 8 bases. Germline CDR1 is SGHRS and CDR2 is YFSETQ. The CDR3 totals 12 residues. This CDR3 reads CASSLGGVEQFF. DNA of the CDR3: TGCGCCAGCAGCTTGGGGGGGGTAGAGCAGTTCTTC.

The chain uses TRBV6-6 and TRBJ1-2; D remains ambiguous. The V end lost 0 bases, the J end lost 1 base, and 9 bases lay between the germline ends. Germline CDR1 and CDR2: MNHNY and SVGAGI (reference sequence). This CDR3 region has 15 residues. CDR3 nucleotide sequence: TGTGCCAGCAGTTACTCTGGCGGAAATAACTATGGCTACACCTTC. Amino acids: CASSYSGGNNYGYTF.

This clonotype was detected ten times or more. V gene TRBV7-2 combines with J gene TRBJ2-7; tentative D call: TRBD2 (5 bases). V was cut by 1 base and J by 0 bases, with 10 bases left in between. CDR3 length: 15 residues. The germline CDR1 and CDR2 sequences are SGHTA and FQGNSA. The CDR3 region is CASSLDEGLSYEQYF. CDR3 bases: TGTGCCAGCAGCTTAGACGAGGGCCTCTCCTACGAGCAGTACTTC.

CDR3 loop: CASSQLTGGVTYEQYF. Written as DNA, the CDR3 is TGTGCCAGCTCACAACTTACAGGGGGGGTAACCTACGAGCAGTACTTC. V gene TRBV18 combines with J gene TRBJ2-7; the D gene is possibly TRBD1 (8 bases). V dropped 4 bases and J dropped 2 bases, with 18 bases sitting between them. Germline values: CDR1 KGHSH, CDR2 LQKENI. The CDR3 spans 16 residues.

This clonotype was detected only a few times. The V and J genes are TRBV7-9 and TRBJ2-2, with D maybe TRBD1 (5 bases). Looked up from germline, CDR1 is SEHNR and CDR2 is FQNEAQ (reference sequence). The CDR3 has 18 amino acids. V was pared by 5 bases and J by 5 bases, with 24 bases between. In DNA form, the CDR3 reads TGTGCCAGCAGCACCCAGGCAGGGCACCCAATAGGGACCGGGGAGCTGTTTTTT. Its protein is CASSTQAGHPIGTGELFF.

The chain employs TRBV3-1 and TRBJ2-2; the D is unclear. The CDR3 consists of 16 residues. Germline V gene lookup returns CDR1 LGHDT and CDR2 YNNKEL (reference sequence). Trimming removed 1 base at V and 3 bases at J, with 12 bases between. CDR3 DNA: TGTGCCAGCAGCCAAGTCGTAAGTTTTGACACCGGGGAGCTGTTTTTT. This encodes CASSQVVSFDTGELFF.

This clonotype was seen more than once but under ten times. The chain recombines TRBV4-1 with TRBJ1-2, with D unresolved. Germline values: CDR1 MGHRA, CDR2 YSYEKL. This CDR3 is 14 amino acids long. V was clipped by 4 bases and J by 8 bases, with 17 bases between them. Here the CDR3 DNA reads TGCGCCAGCAGCCTCCCAGACCGGTCGTGGGGCTACACCTTC. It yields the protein CASSLPDRSWGYTF.

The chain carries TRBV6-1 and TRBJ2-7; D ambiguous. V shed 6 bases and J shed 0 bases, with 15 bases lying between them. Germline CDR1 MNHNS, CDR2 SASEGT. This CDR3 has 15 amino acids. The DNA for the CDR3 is TGTGCCAGCAGAGGCGATGAACGGCTCTCCTACGAGCAGTACTTC. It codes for CASRGDERLSYEQYF.

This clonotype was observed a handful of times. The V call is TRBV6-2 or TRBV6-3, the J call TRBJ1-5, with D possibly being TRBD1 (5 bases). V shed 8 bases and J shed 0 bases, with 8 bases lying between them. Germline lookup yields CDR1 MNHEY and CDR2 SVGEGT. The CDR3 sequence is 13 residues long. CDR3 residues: CASQGYSNQPQHF. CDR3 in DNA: TGTGCCAGCCAGGGTTATAGCAATCAGCCCCAGCATTTT.

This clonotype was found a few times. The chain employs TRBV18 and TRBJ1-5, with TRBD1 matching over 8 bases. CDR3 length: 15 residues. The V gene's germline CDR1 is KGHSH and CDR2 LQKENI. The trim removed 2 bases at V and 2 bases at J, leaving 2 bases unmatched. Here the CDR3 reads CASSPEGQGNQPQHF. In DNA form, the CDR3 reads TGTGCCAGCTCACCAGAGGGACAGGGCAATCAGCCCCAGCATTTT. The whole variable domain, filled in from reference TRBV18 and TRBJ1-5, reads NAGVMQNPRHLVRRRGQEARLRCSPMKGHSHVYWYRQLPEEGLKFMVYLQKENIIDESGMPKERFSAEFPKEGPSILRIQQVVRGDSAAYFCASSPEGQGNQPQHFGDGTRLSIL.

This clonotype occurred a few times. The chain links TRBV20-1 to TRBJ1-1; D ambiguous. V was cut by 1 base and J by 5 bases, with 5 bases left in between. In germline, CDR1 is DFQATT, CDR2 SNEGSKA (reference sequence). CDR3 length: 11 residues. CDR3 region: CSARGLTEAFF. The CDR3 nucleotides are TGCAGTGCTAGAGGGTTGACTGAAGCTTTCTTT.

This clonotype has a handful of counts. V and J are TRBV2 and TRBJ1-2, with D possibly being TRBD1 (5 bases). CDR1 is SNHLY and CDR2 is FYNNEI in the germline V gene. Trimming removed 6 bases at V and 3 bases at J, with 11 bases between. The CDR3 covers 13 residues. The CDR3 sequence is CASRAGSHYGYTF. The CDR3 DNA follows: TGTGCCAGCAGAGCAGGGTCACACTATGGCTACACCTTC.

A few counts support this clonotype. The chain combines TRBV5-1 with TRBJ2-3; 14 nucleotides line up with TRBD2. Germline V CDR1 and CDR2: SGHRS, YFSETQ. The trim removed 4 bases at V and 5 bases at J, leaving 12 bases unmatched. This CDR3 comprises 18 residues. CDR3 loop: CASSPGGLAGGQGDTQYF. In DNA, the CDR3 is TGCGCCAGCAGCCCCGGCGGACTAGCGGGGGGCCAGGGAGATACGCAGTATTTT.

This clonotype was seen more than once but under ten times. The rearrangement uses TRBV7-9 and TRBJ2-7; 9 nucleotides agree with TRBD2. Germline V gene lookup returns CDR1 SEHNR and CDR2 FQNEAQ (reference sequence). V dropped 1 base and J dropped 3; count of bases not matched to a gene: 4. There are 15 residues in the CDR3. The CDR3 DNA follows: TGTGCCAGCAGCTTAGGACTAGCGGAGAACTACGAGCAGTACTTC. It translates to CASSLGLAENYEQYF. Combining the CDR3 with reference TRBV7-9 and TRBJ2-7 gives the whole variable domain DTGVSQNPRHKITKRGQNVTFRCDPISEHNRLYWYRQTLGQGPEFLTYFQNEAQLEKSRLLSDRFSAERPKGSFSTLEIQRTEQGDSAMYLCASSLGLAENYEQYFGPGTRLTVT.

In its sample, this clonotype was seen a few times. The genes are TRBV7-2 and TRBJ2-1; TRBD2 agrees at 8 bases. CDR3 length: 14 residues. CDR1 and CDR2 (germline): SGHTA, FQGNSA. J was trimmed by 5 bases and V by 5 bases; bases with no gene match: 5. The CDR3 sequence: CASSPSGGHNEQFF. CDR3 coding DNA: TGTGCCAGCAGCCCTTCGGGGGGGCACAATGAGCAGTTCTTC.

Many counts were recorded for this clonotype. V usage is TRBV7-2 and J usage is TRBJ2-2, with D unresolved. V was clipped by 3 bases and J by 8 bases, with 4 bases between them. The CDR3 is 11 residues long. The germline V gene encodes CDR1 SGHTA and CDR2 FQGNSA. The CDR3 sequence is CASSFRGELFF. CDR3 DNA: TGTGCCAGCAGCTTCCGAGGGGAGCTGTTTTTT.

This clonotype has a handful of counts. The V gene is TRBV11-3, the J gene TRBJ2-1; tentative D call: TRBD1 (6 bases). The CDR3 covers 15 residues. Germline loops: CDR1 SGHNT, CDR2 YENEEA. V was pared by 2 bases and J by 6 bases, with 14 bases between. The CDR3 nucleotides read TGTGCCAGCAGCTTATTCGGACAGCAAGGCAATGAGCAGTTCTTC. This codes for CASSLFGQQGNEQFF.

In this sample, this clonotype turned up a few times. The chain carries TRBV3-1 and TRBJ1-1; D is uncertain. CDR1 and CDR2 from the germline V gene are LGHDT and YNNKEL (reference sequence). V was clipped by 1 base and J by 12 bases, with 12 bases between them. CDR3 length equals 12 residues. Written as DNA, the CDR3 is TGTGCCAGCAGCCAAGGGGAGGGAAGGACTTTCTTT. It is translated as CASSQGEGRTFF.

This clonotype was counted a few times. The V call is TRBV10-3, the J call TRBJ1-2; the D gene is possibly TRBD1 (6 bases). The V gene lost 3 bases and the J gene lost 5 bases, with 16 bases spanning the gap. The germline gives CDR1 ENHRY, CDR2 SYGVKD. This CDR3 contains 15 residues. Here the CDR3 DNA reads TGTGCCATCAGTGATTTAGGGGGGACACTTTATGGCTACACCTTC. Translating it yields CAISDLGGTLYGYTF.

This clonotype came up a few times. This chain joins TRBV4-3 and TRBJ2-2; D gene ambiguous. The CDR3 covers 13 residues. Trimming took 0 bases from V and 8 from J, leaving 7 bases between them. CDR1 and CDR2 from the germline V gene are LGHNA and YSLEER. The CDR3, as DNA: TGCGCCAGCAGCCAAGAGACCGCTGGGGAGCTGTTTTTT. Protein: CASSQETAGELFF.

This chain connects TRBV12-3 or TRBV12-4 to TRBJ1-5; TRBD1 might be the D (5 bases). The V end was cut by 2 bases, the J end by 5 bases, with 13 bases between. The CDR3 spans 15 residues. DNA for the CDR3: TGTGCCAGCAGTTTATCAGGGAGTGGTCATCAGCCCCAGCATTTT. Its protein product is CASSLSGSGHQPQHF.

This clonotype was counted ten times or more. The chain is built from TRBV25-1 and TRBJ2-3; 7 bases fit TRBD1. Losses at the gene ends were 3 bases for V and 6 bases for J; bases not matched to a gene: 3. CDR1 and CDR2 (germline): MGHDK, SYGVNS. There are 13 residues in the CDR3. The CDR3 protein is CASSEKGADTQYF. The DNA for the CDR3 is TGTGCCAGCAGTGAGAAGGGGGCGGATACGCAGTATTTT.

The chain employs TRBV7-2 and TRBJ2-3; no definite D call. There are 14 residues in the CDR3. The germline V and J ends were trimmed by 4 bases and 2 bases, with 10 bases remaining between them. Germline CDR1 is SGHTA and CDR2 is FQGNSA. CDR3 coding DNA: TGTGCCAGCAGCTCCCCATGGCCCACAGATACGCAGTATTTT. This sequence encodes CASSSPWPTDTQYF.

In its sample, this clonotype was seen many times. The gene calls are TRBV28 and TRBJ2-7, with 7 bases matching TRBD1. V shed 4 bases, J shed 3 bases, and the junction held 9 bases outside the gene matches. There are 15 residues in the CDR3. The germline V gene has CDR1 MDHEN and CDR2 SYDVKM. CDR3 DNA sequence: TGTGCCAGCAGTTCAACGGGACAGATCGGCTACGAGCAGTACTTC. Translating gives CASSSTGQIGYEQYF.

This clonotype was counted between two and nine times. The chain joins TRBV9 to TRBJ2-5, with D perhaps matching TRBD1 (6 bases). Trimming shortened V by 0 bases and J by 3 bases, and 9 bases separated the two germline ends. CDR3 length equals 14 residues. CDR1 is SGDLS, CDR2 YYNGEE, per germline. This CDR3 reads CASSVDPGEETQYF. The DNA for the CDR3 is TGTGCCAGCAGCGTAGATCCAGGGGAAGAGACCCAGTACTTC.